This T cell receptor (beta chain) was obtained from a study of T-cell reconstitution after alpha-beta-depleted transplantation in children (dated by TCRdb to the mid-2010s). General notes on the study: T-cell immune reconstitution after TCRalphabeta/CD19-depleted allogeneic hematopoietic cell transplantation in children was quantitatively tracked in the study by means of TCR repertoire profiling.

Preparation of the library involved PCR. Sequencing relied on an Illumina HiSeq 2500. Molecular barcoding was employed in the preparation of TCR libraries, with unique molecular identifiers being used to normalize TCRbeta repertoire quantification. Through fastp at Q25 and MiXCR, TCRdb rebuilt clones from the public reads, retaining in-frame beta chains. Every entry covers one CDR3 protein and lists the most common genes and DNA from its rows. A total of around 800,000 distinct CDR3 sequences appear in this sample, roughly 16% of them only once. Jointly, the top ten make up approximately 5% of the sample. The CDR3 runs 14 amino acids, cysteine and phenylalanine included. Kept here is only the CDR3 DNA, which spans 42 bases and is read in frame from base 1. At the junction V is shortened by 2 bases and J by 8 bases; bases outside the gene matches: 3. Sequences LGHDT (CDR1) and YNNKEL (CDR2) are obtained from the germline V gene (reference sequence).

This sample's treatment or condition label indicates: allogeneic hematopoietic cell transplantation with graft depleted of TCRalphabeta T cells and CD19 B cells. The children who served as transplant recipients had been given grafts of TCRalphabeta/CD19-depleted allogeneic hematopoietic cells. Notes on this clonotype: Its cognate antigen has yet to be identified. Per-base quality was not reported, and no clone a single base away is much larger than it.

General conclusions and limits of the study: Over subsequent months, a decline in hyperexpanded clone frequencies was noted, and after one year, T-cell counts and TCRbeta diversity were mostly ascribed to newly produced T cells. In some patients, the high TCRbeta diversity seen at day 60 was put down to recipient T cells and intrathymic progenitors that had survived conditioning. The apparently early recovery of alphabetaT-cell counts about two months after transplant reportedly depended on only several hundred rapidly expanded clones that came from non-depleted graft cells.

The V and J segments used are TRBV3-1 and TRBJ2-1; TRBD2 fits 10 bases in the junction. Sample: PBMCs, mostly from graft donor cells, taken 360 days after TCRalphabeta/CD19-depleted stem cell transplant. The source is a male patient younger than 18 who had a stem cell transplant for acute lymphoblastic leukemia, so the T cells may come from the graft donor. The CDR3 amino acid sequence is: CASSQRTSGYEQFF. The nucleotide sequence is TGTGCCAGCAGCCAACGGACTAGCGGATATGAGCAGTTCTTC.